This is a list of T cell receptor beta chains from one sample in a study of a mutant IDH1 vaccine in newly diagnosed glioma. This table comes from immunoSEQ multiplex PCR, and its TCRdb copy is limited to in-frame clones, with some not included. The table records tens of thousands of clones, about four fifths of them present only once. Their recognized antigens are unknown. Here the sequenced sample was PBMCs, taken from a glioma patient whose treatment included an IDH1 peptide vaccine. The receptor set was obtained from a man aged 50 or older with glioma. CDR3s include the opening cysteine and the closing phenylalanine or tryptophan. A D gene is named only where the DNA matches it firmly. Rows give clone size only sometimes, using once, few, many, or a class for an expanded clone.

J | size | D | V | CDR3 | DNA
TRBJ2-1 | . | TRBD2 | TRBV19 | CASKPSGRSDEQFF | TGTGCCAGTAAGCCCAGCGGGAGATCTGATGAGCAGTTCTTC
TRBJ2-7 | . | . | TRBV2 | CASSWASDEQYF | TGTGCCAGCAGTTGGGCAAGCGACGAGCAGTACTTC
TRBJ1-2 | few | . | TRBV7-9 | CASFGMNPGQSLTGYTF | TGTGCCAGTTTTGGGATGAATCCGGGCCAATCTTTAACCGGCTACACCTTC
TRBJ1-5 | few | TRBD1 | TRBV6-5 | CASSLGQGASQPQHF | TGTGCCAGCAGCCTCGGACAGGGGGCTAGTCAGCCCCAGCATTTT
TRBJ1-2 | once | . | TRBV13 | CASSLESDSYGYTF | TGTGCCAGCAGCTTAGAGTCGGATAGCTATGGCTACACCTTC
TRBJ2-7 | . | . | TRBV6-6 | CASSSVGTGKGEQYF | TGTGCCAGCAGTTCGGTGGGCACCGGAAAAGGCGAGCAGTACTTC
TRBJ2-1 | . | . | TRBV19 | CAKLRGGYNEQFF | TGTGCCAAATTGAGGGGGGGATACAATGAGCAGTTCTTC
TRBJ1-5 | . | . | TRBV6-5 | CASSSGEGSNQPQHF | TGTGCCAGCAGTTCCGGGGAGGGTAGCAATCAGCCCCAGCATTTT
TRBJ1-2 | . | . | TRBV11-2 | CASSPQAATYGYTF | TGTGCCAGCAGCCCTCAGGCAGCCACCTATGGCTACACCTTC
TRBJ1-5 | few | . | TRBV6-6 | CASTLGDQPQHF | TGTGCCAGCACCCTCGGGGATCAGCCCCAGCATTTT
TRBJ2-7 | once | TRBD2 | TRBV7-2 | CASSLLRGGGYEQYF | TGTGCCAGCAGCTTACTCCGGGGGGGAGGGTACGAGCAGTACTTC
TRBJ1-1 | . | . | TRBV18 | CASSRDYTEAFF | TGTGCCAGCTCAAGGGATTACACTGAAGCTTTCTTT
TRBJ2-7 | . | . | TRBV19 | CASKRDPYEQYF | TGTGCCAGTAAACGGGACCCCTACGAGCAGTACTTC
TRBJ1-1 | . | . | TRBV7-2 | CASSPGTVTSGTEAFF | TGTGCCAGCAGCCCCGGGACGGTCACCTCGGGCACTGAAGCTTTCTTT
TRBJ2-2 | once | . | TRBV5-1 | CASSLDIAGELFF | TGCGCCAGCAGCTTGGATATCGCCGGGGAGCTGTTTTTT
TRBJ1-2 | . | TRBD1 | TRBV5-4 | CASSHQQGSGYTF | TGTGCCAGCAGCCACCAACAGGGGTCTGGCTACACCTTC
TRBJ1-2 | . | . | TRBV12-5 | CASGFLMGQGGYTF | TGTGCTAGTGGTTTCCTCATGGGACAAGGGGGCTACACCTTC
TRBJ1-6 | . | TRBD1 | TRBV19 | CASSRDRVSPLHF | TGTGCCAGTAGCAGGGACAGGGTTTCACCCCTCCACTTT
TRBJ2-1 | medium-sized | . | TRBV7-9 | CASSLNAANEQFF | TGTGCCAGCAGCTTAAATGCCGCCAATGAGCAGTTCTTC
TRBJ2-7 | . | TRBD1 | TRBV4-3 | CASSLLGTGINEQYF | TGCGCCAGCAGCCTGCTAGGGACAGGGATCAACGAGCAGTACTTC
TRBJ2-2 | . | . | TRBV7-6 | CASSTDRHGELFF | TGTGCCAGCAGCACGGACCGACACGGGGAGCTGTTTTTT
TRBJ2-3 | . | . | TRBV7-8 | CASSSRLSADTQYF | TGTGCCAGCAGCTCTAGGCTGTCGGCAGATACGCAGTATTTT
TRBJ1-1 | . | . | TRBV11-2 | CASSGTDRRMNTEAFF | TGTGCCAGCAGCGGAACTGACAGGCGCATGAACACTGAAGCTTTCTTT
TRBJ2-3 | . | TRBD1 | TRBV4-1 | CASSHDRVPTDTQYF | TGCGCCAGCAGCCACGACAGGGTACCCACAGATACGCAGTATTTT
TRBJ1-2 | . | . | TRBV5-6 | CASSPLGRDYGYTF | TGTGCCAGCAGCCCCTTGGGCCGCGACTATGGCTACACCTTC
TRBJ2-7 | . | . | TRBV7-8 | CASSSPGLPDLEQYF | TGTGCCAGCAGCTCGCCGGGACTCCCGGACCTCGAGCAGTACTTC
TRBJ1-5 | . | . | TRBV2 | CASRIGTVNQPQHF | TGTGCCAGCAGGATAGGGACCGTGAATCAGCCCCAGCATTTT
TRBJ2-7 | . | TRBD1 | TRBV19 | CASSLGQGREQYF | TGTGCCAGTAGCCTCGGACAGGGCCGCGAGCAGTACTTC
TRBJ2-1 | . | . | TRBV2 | CASSSAINNEQFF | TGTGCCAGCAGTTCTGCCATCAACAATGAGCAGTTCTTC
TRBJ1-5 | . | . | TRBV5-6 | CASSLWGRGNQPQHF | TGTGCCAGCAGCTTGTGGGGAAGGGGCAATCAGCCCCAGCATTTT
TRBJ1-2 | once | TRBD1 | TRBV19 | CASSSTGEAFYGYTF | TGTGCCAGTAGTTCCACAGGGGAAGCTTTCTATGGCTACACCTTC
TRBJ2-5 | . | . | TRBV5-8 | CASSFLKTQYF | TGTGCCAGCAGCTTTTTGAAGACCCAGTACTTC